The T cell receptor beta chain under discussion was sequenced for a study of T cell responses to AZD1222 COVID-19 vaccine. The germline V gene encodes CDR1 MNHEY and CDR2 SVGEGT. The ends were cut back, 5 bases at V and 0 bases at J, with 8 bases in the middle. The CDR3 has 15 residues. Study observations and caveats: At baseline, just a handful of AZD1222 recipients tested seropositive. The breadth and depth of Spike-specific TCRs increased once two AZD1222 doses had been given. Clonal diversity was possibly underestimated, and white British individuals and females predominated among donors.

The method was immunoSEQ multiplex PCR; TCRdb's version includes in-frame clones alone and lacks a portion of them. This table holds some 80,000 clones, about 84% found once. With regard to this clone: Its antigen remains unidentified.

The chain couples TRBV6-2 or TRBV6-3 to TRBJ1-6, with D hard to call. Sequencing was performed on peripheral blood, taken on day 0 of AZD1222 vaccination. The TCR comes from an adult in good health. The CDR3 DNA reads TGTGCCAGCAGTCTCACACGCTCCTATAATTCACCCCTCCACTTT. This encodes CASSLTRSYNSPLHF.